These 26 T cell receptor beta chains share one sample of origin, sequenced in a study of blood T cell repertoires in COVID-19. The data were produced by immunoSEQ multiplex PCR, yet TCRdb's version contains in-frame clones alone and is incomplete. The sample lists just over 350,000 clones, less than 90% occurring once. Sequenced: PBMCs or T cells enriched from blood (not recorded which). All receptors come from a woman aged 30 to 39 who had recovered from COVID-19.

V usage is TRBV11-2 and J usage is TRBJ1-1; D unresolved. Germline CDR1 SGHAT, CDR2 FQNNGV. The CDR3 contains 15 residues. With 0 bases removed from V and 7 bases from J, the gap between germline ends came to 15 bases. The CDR3 protein is CASSLEAGGRDEAFF. The CDR3 DNA sequence: TGTGCCAGCAGCTTAGAGGCGGGAGGACGGGATGAAGCTTTCTTT.

The chain uses TRBV27 and TRBJ2-7; D might be TRBD2 (6 bases). The CDR3 totals 15 residues. Germline values: CDR1 MNHEY, CDR2 SMNVEV (reference sequence). Trimming removed 7 bases at V and 2 bases at J, with 18 bases between. The CDR3 sequence is CASIPGGQGPYEQYF. The CDR3 DNA sequence: TGTGCCAGCATCCCCGGAGGGCAGGGTCCCTACGAGCAGTACTTC.

The gene calls are TRBV27 and TRBJ2-7; 8 bases are a match to TRBD2. With 3 bases clipped from V and 8 bases from J, the junction kept 9 bases outside the gene matches. CDR1 is MNHEY and CDR2 is SMNVEV in the germline V gene (reference sequence). The CDR3 consists of 14 residues. CDR3 in amino acids: CASSLGLGVEKQYF. CDR3 sequence (DNA): TGTGCCAGCAGTTTGGGACTAGGGGTAGAGAAGCAGTACTTC.

V is TRBV6-5 and J is TRBJ2-7; D is unclear. CDR3 length equals 13 residues. V was cut by 0 bases and J by 4 bases, with 7 bases left in between. Germline CDR1 reads MNHEY; CDR2 reads SVGAGI. The CDR3 DNA is TGTGCCAGCAGTTACTCGAGGTTGTACGAGCAGTACTTC. Translating gives CASSYSRLYEQYF.

V gene TRBV19 combines with J gene TRBJ2-7, with TRBD2 matching 11 bases. The CDR3 contains 15 residues. Germline CDR1 and CDR2: LNHDA and SQIVND (reference sequence). Trimming removed 3 bases from V and 3 bases from J; junction bases left unmatched: 4. CDR3 in amino acids: CASSMLAGGSYEQYF. The CDR3 DNA reads as TGTGCCAGTAGTATGCTAGCGGGAGGAAGCTACGAGCAGTACTTC.

The chain recombines TRBV11-3 with TRBJ2-1, with a tentative D call TRBD2 (6 bases). Looked up from germline, CDR1 is SGHNT and CDR2 is YENEEA. This CDR3 has 13 residues. V lost 5 bases and J lost 6, with 11 bases in between. The CDR3 region is CASSPRGANEQFF. CDR3 nucleotides: TGTGCCAGCAGCCCCCGCGGGGCCAATGAGCAGTTCTTC.

The rearrangement uses TRBV7-9 and TRBJ1-2; TRBD1 agrees at 7 bases. Germline trimming cut 0 bases from V and 4 bases from J; bases unmatched to any gene: 8. The CDR3 consists of 16 residues. CDR1 SEHNR and CDR2 FQNEAQ come from the germline V gene (reference sequence). CDR3 sequence: CASSLAPAGGPYGYTF. The CDR3 DNA follows: TGTGCCAGCAGCTTAGCGCCGGCAGGGGGTCCCTATGGCTACACCTTC.

The chain carries TRBV5-5 and TRBJ2-7, with 8 bases identical to TRBD1. This CDR3 contains 14 residues. J was trimmed by 2 bases and V by 3 bases; bases with no gene match: 4. Germline loops: CDR1 SGHKS, CDR2 YYEKEE (reference sequence). The DNA for the CDR3 is TGTGCCAGCAGCTCGGGACAGGTGCCCTACGAGCAGTACTTC. The encoded protein is CASSSGQVPYEQYF.

This clone was counted only a few times. CDR3: CAGQGPDTQYF. The CDR3 bases are TGTGCCGGACAGGGACCAGATACGCAGTATTTT. The V call is TRBV2, the J call TRBJ2-3; 8 bases fit TRBD1. J lost 4 bases, V lost 11 bases, and 2 bases had no gene match. CDR1 is SNHLY, CDR2 FYNNEI, per germline. CDR3 length: 11 residues.

The chain has TRBV7-3 and TRBJ2-1, with TRBD2 matching 8 bases. V was clipped by 0 bases and J by 7 bases; unmatched bases: 8. Germline CDR1 SGHTA, CDR2 FQGTGA. This CDR3 is 16 amino acids long. The CDR3 spells CASSLTGTRSYNEQFF. The CDR3, as DNA: TGTGCCAGCAGCTTAACGGGGACTAGGTCTTATAATGAGCAGTTCTTC.

The chain combines TRBV12-3 or TRBV12-4 with TRBJ1-1; 10 bases match TRBD1. The junction had 9 bases not matched to a gene; V was cut back by 6 bases and J by 11 bases. The CDR3 is 13 amino acids. This CDR3 is CASRLGTGVSAFF. The CDR3 DNA reads as TGTGCCAGCAGACTCGGGACAGGGGTTTCGGCTTTCTTT.

The J gene is TRBJ1-3, the V gene TRBV5-6; D perhaps matches TRBD1 (5 bases). CDR3 size: 17 residues. Germline loops: CDR1 SGHDT, CDR2 YYEEEE. Trimming removed 4 bases at V and 4 bases at J, with 21 bases between. Here the CDR3 DNA reads TGTGCCAGCAGCGAACTCTTTCAGGGCATGGGAGGAAACACCATATATTTT. Translated, it gives CASSELFQGMGGNTIYF.

This chain joins TRBV5-4 and TRBJ1-1; 7 bases line up with TRBD1. This CDR3 is 15 amino acids long. With V trimmed by 2 bases and J by 5 bases, 9 bases remained unmatched. Germline CDR1 is SGHNT and CDR2 is YYREEE (reference sequence). CDR3 in amino acids: CASSFDRVVGTEAFF. The CDR3 DNA is TGTGCCAGCAGCTTTGACAGGGTGGTTGGTACTGAAGCTTTCTTT.

This clone was seen only a few times. The V and J genes are TRBV5-1 and TRBJ2-2, with TRBD1 matching over 8 bases. The CDR3 has 16 amino acids. Germline V gene data show CDR1 as SGHRS and CDR2 as YFSETQ. After removal of 2 bases from V and 1 base from J, the junction contained 4 bases not matched to a gene. The CDR3 DNA reads as TGCGCCAGCAGCTTCGCCACAGGGGGGAACACCGGGGAGCTGTTTTTT. Protein product: CASSFATGGNTGELFF.

The gene calls are TRBV3-1 (or the pseudogene TRBV3-2) and TRBJ2-7; TRBD1 matches at 9 bases. Germline-derived CDR1 and CDR2 are LGHDT and YNNKEL (reference sequence). V lost 1 base to trimming and J lost 3 bases; unmatched junction nucleotides: 7. CDR3 length equals 16 residues. The CDR3 DNA reads TGTGCCAGCAGCCAAGGTCCGACGGGACAGGGCTACGAGCAGTACTTC. Its protein is CASSQGPTGQGYEQYF.

The gene calls are TRBV6-5 and TRBJ2-1; tentatively, D is TRBD2 (7 bases). Trimming took 10 bases from V and 1 from J, leaving 17 bases between them. The CDR3 consists of 15 residues. The germline V gene encodes CDR1 MNHEY and CDR2 SVGAGI. CDR3 sequence: CATMEGGRSYNEQFF. CDR3 DNA: TGTGCCACCATGGAGGGGGGGCGATCCTACAATGAGCAGTTCTTC.

This clone occurred once. V and J are TRBV4-1 and TRBJ2-1; 11 bases agree with TRBD1. CDR3 length: 17 amino acids. Germline lookup yields CDR1 MGHRA and CDR2 YSYEKL. The V and J ends lost 1 base and 8 bases, in that order; junction bases with no gene match: 10. CDR3 protein: CASSQVARDRGGDEQFF. CDR3 nucleotides: TGCGCCAGCAGCCAAGTCGCTCGGGACAGGGGGGGGGATGAGCAGTTCTTC.

This rearrangement joins TRBV27 to TRBJ2-2; possibly TRBD2 for D (5 bases). V was clipped by 5 bases and J by 6 bases, with 16 bases between them. CDR1 MNHEY and CDR2 SMNVEV come from the germline V gene (reference sequence). The CDR3 is 15 amino acids. In DNA form, the CDR3 reads TGTGCCAGCAGTCAATTTAGGACTCCACCCGGGGAGCTGTTTTTT. It encodes CASSQFRTPPGELFF.

The sample holds a few counts of this clone. The genes are TRBV15 and TRBJ2-7; D perhaps matches TRBD1 (6 bases). Germline CDR1 reads LNHNV; CDR2 reads YYDKDF (reference sequence). The CDR3 has 14 residues. V shed 4 bases and J shed 0 bases, with 10 bases lying between them. CDR3 DNA: TGTGCCACCAGCACCCAGGGGCCCTCCTACGAGCAGTACTTC. This codes for CATSTQGPSYEQYF. Together with reference TRBV15 and TRBJ2-7, the CDR3 gives the full variable domain: DAMVIQNPRYQVTQFGKPVTLSCSQTLNHNVMYWYQQKSSQAPKLLFHYYDKDFNNEADTPDNFQSRRPNTSFCFLDIRSPGLGDTAMYLCATSTQGPSYEQYFGPGTRLTVT.

This chain connects TRBV6-5 to TRBJ2-1, with D possibly being TRBD1 (6 bases). Trimming shortened V by 2 bases and J by 9 bases, and 14 bases separated the two germline ends. The germline CDR1 and CDR2 sequences are MNHEY and SVGAGI. The CDR3 sequence is 14 residues long. CDR3 loop: CASSYGTGLGEQFF. The CDR3 nucleotides are TGTGCCAGCAGTTACGGCACAGGGCTCGGTGAGCAGTTCTTC.

The V gene is TRBV27, the J gene TRBJ1-2, with 7 bases lining up with TRBD1. This CDR3 region has 14 residues. Looked up from germline, CDR1 is MNHEY and CDR2 is SMNVEV (reference sequence). V lost 6 bases to trimming and J lost 7 bases; unmatched junction nucleotides: 11. CDR3 in DNA: TGTGCCAGCAGAACTCTTAGACAGGGAGGTGGCTACACCTTC. Residues: CASRTLRQGGGYTF.

The chain is built from TRBV28 and TRBJ1-5; D ambiguous. Trimming stripped 6 bases from V and 4 bases from J, with 7 bases between. CDR3 size: 12 residues. From germline, CDR1 is MDHEN and CDR2 SYDVKM. CDR3: CASRTRNQPQHF. CDR3 in DNA: TGTGCCAGCAGGACACGGAATCAGCCCCAGCATTTT.

The gene calls are TRBV4-1 and TRBJ1-1, with 8 nucleotides matching TRBD1. Germline V gives CDR1 MGHRA, CDR2 YSYEKL. J gave up 3 bases and V 3 bases, and 3 bases lay outside the gene matches. The CDR3 spans 14 residues. CDR3 region: CASSHPGGHTEAFF. The CDR3 nucleotides are TGCGCCAGCAGCCACCCAGGGGGCCACACTGAAGCTTTCTTT.

The chain carries TRBV4-1 and TRBJ2-5; TRBD2 agrees at 9 bases. The trim removed 0 bases at V and 2 bases at J, leaving 4 bases unmatched. The CDR3 is 16 residues long. CDR1 and CDR2 (germline): MGHRA, YSYEKL. The CDR3 loop is CASSQDGAGGQETQYF. In nucleotides, the CDR3 is TGCGCCAGCAGCCAAGACGGTGCGGGGGGGCAAGAGACCCAGTACTTC.

The chain has TRBV6-5 and TRBJ1-1; weak D call: TRBD1 (5 bases). V shed 0 bases and J shed 3 bases, with 11 bases lying between them. The CDR3 extends over 15 amino acids. CDR1 and CDR2 from the germline V gene are MNHEY and SVGAGI. CDR3 sequence reads: CASSYSGGSHTEAFF. CDR3 DNA: TGTGCCAGCAGTTACTCGGGGGGATCGCACACTGAAGCTTTCTTT.

A single count supports this clone. The rearrangement links TRBV6-4 to TRBJ2-6; tentatively, D is TRBD2 (5 bases). CDR1 and CDR2 from the germline V gene are MRHNA and SNTAGT. The CDR3 totals 15 residues. V was pared by 3 bases and J by 2 bases, with 8 bases between. CDR3 in amino acids: CASSEGSAGANVLTF. CDR3 coding DNA: TGTGCCAGCAGTGAGGGGAGCGCTGGGGCCAACGTCCTGACTTTC.